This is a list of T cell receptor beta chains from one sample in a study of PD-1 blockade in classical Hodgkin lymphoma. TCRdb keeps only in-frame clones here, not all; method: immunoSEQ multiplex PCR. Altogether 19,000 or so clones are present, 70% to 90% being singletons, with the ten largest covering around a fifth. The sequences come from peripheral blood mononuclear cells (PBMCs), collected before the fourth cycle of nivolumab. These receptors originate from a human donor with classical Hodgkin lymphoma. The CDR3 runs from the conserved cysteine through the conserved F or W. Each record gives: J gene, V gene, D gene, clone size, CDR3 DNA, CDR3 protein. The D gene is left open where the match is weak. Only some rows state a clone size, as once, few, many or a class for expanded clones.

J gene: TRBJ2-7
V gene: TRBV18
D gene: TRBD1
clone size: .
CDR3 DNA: TGTGCCAGCTCATCCGGGACAGGGGCTTCAATTTCCCAGCAGTACTTC
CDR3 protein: CASSSGTGASISQQYF

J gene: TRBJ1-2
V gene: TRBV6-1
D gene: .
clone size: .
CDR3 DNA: TGTGCCAGCTCGGACAGACACTATGGCTACACCTTC
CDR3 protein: CASSDRHYGYTF

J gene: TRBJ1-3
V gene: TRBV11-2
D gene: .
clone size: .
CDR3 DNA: TGTGCCAGCAGTTCCGGAGCCACCATATATTTT
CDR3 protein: CASSSGATIYF

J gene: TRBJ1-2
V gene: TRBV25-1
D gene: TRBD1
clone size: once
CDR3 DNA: TGTGCCAGCAGTGGGGGGACAGGAGGACGCTATGGCTACACCTTC
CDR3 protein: CASSGGTGGRYGYTF

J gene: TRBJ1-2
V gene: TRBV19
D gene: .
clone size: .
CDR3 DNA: TGTGCCAGTACCCAATGGGGCAGCAACTATGGCTACACCTTC
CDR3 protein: CASTQWGSNYGYTF

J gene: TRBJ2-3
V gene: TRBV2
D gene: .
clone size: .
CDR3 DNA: TGTGCCAGCAGTGTTTCGGGTTTAGATACGCAGTATTTT
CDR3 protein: CASSVSGLDTQYF

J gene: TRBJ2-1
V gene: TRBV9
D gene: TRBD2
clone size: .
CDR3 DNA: TGTGCCAGCAGCGCAGCGTGGGAGGGCCGCAGTGAGCAGTTCTTC
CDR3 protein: CASSAAWEGRSEQFF

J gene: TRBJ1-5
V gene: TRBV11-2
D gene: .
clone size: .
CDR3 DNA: TGTGCCAGCAACCCAACAGGGTCGGGGAGCAATCAGCCCCAGCATTTT
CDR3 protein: CASNPTGSGSNQPQHF

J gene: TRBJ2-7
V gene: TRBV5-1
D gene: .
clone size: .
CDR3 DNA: TGCGCCAGCAGCTTGGATCACAGGTTTCCATACGAGCAGTACTTC
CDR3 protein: CASSLDHRFPYEQYF

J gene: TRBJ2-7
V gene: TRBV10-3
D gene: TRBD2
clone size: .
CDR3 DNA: TGTGCCATCAGTGTATCCGGGAGGGCCTCCTACGAGCAGTACTTC
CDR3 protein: CAISVSGRASYEQYF

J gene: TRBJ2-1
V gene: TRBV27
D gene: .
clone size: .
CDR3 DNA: TGTGCCAGCAGTCGGTACCAGGTCTCCAATGAGCAGTTCTTC
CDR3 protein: CASSRYQVSNEQFF

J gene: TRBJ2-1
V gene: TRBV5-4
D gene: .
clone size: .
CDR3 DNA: TGTGCCAGCAGCTTGGGGATGGAGCAGTTCTTC
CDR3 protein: CASSLGMEQFF

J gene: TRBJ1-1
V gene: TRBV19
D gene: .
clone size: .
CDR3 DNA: TGTGCCAGTAGCGGGACGGCGAACACTGAAGCTTTCTTT
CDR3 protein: CASSGTANTEAFF

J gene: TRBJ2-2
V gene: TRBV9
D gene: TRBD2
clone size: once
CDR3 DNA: TGTGCCAGCAGCGAGTTAGCGGGACTCTACACCGGGGAGCTGTTTTTT
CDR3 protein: CASSELAGLYTGELFF

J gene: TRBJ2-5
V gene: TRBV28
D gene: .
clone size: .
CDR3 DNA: TGTGCCAGCAGCGGGGACCGAGGGGCATCGGAGACCCAGTACTTC
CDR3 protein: CASSGDRGASETQYF

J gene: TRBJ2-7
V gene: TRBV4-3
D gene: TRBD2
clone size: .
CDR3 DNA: TGCGCCAGCAGCCAAGATGCTAGCGGGAGCCTCGAGCAGTACTTC
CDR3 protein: CASSQDASGSLEQYF

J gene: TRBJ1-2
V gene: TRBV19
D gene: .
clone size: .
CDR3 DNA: TGTGCCAGTAGTATCGGTCGGGGGACTGGCTACACCTTC
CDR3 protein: CASSIGRGTGYTF

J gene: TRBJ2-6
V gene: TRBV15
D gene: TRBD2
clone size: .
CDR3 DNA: TGTGCCACCAGCAGAGATCCCCGGGAGGTTGGGGCCAACGTCCTGACTTTC
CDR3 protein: CATSRDPREVGANVLTF

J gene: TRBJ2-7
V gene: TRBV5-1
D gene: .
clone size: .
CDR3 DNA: TGCGCCAGCAGCTTGGCAGGTGCAGGGTACGAGCAGTACTTC
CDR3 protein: CASSLAGAGYEQYF

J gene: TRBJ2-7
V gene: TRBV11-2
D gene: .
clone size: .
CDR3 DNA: TGTGCCAGCACCCCTGCGAACAGGCTCTACGAGCAGTACTTC
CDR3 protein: CASTPANRLYEQYF

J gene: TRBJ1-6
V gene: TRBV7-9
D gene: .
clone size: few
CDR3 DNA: TGTGCCAGCAGACAGGGATCCGATAATTCACCCCTCCACTTT
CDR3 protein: CASRQGSDNSPLHF

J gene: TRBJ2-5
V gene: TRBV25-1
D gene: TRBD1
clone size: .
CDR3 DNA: TGTGCCAGCAGTACAAGACAGGGGAGCAAGACCCAGTACTTC
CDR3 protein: CASSTRQGSKTQYF

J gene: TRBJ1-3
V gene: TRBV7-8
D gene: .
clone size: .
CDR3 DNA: TGTGCCAGCAGCTTAGTTCTAGGGACGAGCTCTGGAAACACCATATATTTT
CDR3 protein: CASSLVLGTSSGNTIYF

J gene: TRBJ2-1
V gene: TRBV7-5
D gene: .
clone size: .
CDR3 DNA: TGTGCCAGAAGCTTAGCTTGGACTAGCGATTACAATGAGCAGTTCTTC
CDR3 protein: CARSLAWTSDYNEQFF

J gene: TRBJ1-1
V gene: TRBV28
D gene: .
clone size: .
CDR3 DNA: TGTGCCAGCAGTTTATTCTCCCTTCGAGGGATGAACACTGAAGCTTTCTTT
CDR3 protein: CASSLFSLRGMNTEAFF

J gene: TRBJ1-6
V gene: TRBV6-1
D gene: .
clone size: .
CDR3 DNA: TGTGCCAGCAGCAGGGAAATGAATTCACCCCTCCACTTT
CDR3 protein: CASSREMNSPLHF